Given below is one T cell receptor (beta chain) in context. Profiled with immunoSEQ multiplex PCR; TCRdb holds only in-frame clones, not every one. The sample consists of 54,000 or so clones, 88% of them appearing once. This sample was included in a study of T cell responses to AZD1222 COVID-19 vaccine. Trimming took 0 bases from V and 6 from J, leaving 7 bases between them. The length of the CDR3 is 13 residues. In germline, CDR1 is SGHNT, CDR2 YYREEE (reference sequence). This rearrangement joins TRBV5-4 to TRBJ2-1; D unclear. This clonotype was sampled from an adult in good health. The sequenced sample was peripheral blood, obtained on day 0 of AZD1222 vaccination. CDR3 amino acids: CASSLETRNEQFF. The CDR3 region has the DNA TGTGCCAGCAGCTTGGAGACCCGCAATGAGCAGTTCTTC.